One and the same sample provided the 13 T cell receptor beta chains below, sequenced in a study of response to subunit inactivated influenza vaccine. TCRdb re-analysed the RT-PCR reads in MiXCR, keeping a single row per CDR3 protein. The repertoire holds about 650,000 distinct CDR3 sequences, with around 15% as singletons. Here the sequenced sample was PBMCs from blood, taken around 14 days before vaccination. These receptors were obtained from a man aged 50-59 years who received an inactivated influenza vaccine.

This clonotype was detected a few times. The chain has TRBV9 and TRBJ1-2, with D uncertain. The CDR3 length is 15 residues. The germline V gene encodes CDR1 SGDLS and CDR2 YYNGEE. Deletions cut 0 bases from V and 0 bases from J, with 9 bases between. CDR3: CASSVGQETNYGYTF. CDR3 in DNA: TGTGCCAGCAGCGTAGGCCAGGAAACTAACTATGGCTACACCTTC.

This clonotype was picked up a small number of times. The genes are TRBV10-3 and TRBJ2-1; a weak D match, TRBD2 (5 bases). CDR1 and CDR2 (germline): ENHRY, SYGVKD. Between the trimmed V and J ends, which lost 10 bases and 0 bases, there was a span of 10 bases. This CDR3 has 13 amino acids. The CDR3 region has the DNA TGTGCCACGGGATTAAGCTCCTACAATGAGCAGTTCTTC. The encoded protein is CATGLSSYNEQFF.

This clonotype was recorded many times. This chain uses TRBV20-1 with TRBJ2-5; 8 bases line up with TRBD1. Germline V gives CDR1 DFQATT, CDR2 SNEGSKA (reference sequence). The CDR3 totals 11 residues. Germline trimming cut 6 bases from V and 4 bases from J; bases unmatched to any gene: 1. The CDR3, as DNA: TGCAGTGCCAGGGGGCTAGAGACCCAGTACTTC. Its translation is CSARGLETQYF.

This clonotype was seen a handful of times. CDR3 residues: CASSPFSYNEQFF. The DNA for the CDR3 is TGTGCCAGCAGCCCCTTTTCCTACAATGAGCAGTTCTTC. This chain joins TRBV4-2 and TRBJ2-1; no firm D call. The germline CDR1 and CDR2 sequences are LGHNA and YNFKEQ. The CDR3 loop spans 13 amino acids. The V gene lost 4 bases and the J gene lost 1 base, with 5 bases spanning the gap.

This clonotype has only a few counts. This chain joins TRBV7-2 and TRBJ2-3; D may match TRBD1 or TRBD2 (5 bases each). CDR1 is SGHTA and CDR2 is FQGNSA in the germline V gene. V dropped 0 bases and J dropped 0 bases, with 10 bases sitting between them. The CDR3 is 16 amino acids. The CDR3 DNA follows: TGTGCCAGCAGCTTAGCGGGACGGACTAGCACAGATACGCAGTATTTT. Encoded protein: CASSLAGRTSTDTQYF.

The gene calls are TRBV5-1 and TRBJ2-5, with D unclear. Between the trimmed V and J ends, which lost 0 bases and 5 bases, there was a span of 11 bases. Germline CDR1 and CDR2: SGHRS and YFSETQ. The CDR3 contains 14 residues. The CDR3 nucleotides read TGCGCCAGCAGCTTGGAGGCAGCTCGGGAGACCCAGTACTTC. This encodes CASSLEAARETQYF.

The chain employs TRBV6-2 or TRBV6-3 and TRBJ2-7; tentatively, D is TRBD2 (6 bases). V was trimmed by 5 bases and J by 5 bases, leaving 22 bases between them. Germline CDR1 is MNHEY and CDR2 is SVGEGT. The CDR3 has 16 residues. DNA of the CDR3: TGTGCCAGCAGTACCTTTTACACCGGGACTGGTAACGAGCAGTACTTC. Its translation is CASSTFYTGTGNEQYF.

This clonotype was found a few times. The chain employs TRBV4-1 and TRBJ2-3; TRBD1 might be the D (5 bases). V lost 1 base, J lost 2 bases, and 10 bases lay in between. Germline CDR1 reads MGHRA; CDR2 reads YSYEKL. The CDR3 has 15 amino acids. The DNA for the CDR3 is TGCGCCAGCAGCCAAGCACGACAGTACACAGATACGCAGTATTTT. Amino acid sequence: CASSQARQYTDTQYF.

This clonotype was observed a handful of times. V and J are TRBV27 and TRBJ1-1; TRBD1 agrees at 11 bases. V dropped 4 bases and J dropped 11; count of bases not matched to a gene: 6. The CDR3 totals 13 residues. CDR1 MNHEY and CDR2 SMNVEV come from the germline V gene (reference sequence). The CDR3 DNA reads TGTGCCAGCAGTTGGACAGGGGGCAGTGTGGCTTTCTTT. It encodes CASSWTGGSVAFF.

This clonotype was recorded at least ten times. This chain links TRBV12-3 or TRBV12-4 with TRBJ2-3; D is possibly TRBD2 (5 bases). This CDR3 has 12 residues. The germline V and J ends were trimmed by 6 bases and 9 bases, with 13 bases remaining between them. CDR3 protein: CASSLDSPTQYF. In DNA form, the CDR3 reads TGTGCCAGCAGCCTGGACTCCCCCACGCAGTATTTT.

The rearrangement uses TRBV12-3 or TRBV12-4 and TRBJ1-1; D uncertain. The CDR3 totals 12 residues. V gave up 10 bases and J gave up 1 base, with 10 bases separating them. This CDR3 is CATKTENTEAFF. The DNA of the CDR3 is TGTGCCACGAAAACGGAGAACACTGAAGCTTTCTTT.

The chain uses TRBV5-1 and TRBJ2-7; 12 bases fit TRBD2. This CDR3 spans 15 amino acids. CDR1 and CDR2 from the germline V gene are SGHRS and YFSETQ. V shed 2 bases and J 6 bases; nucleotides not matched to a gene: 6. For the CDR3, the DNA is TGCGCCAGCAGCTTTTCACTAGCGGGAGGTGTCGAGCAGTACTTC. This codes for CASSFSLAGGVEQYF.

This chain uses TRBV6-5 with TRBJ1-5; D may be TRBD1 (5 bases). Germline V CDR1 and CDR2: MNHEY, SVGAGI. V was clipped by 5 bases and J by 5 bases, with 16 bases between them. The CDR3 is 15 residues long. DNA for the CDR3: TGTGCCAGCAGTCCGGTGACGGGGGGATATCAGCCCCAGCATTTT. It specifies CASSPVTGGYQPQHF.